The T cell receptor beta chain under discussion was sequenced for a study of T cells in Graves' hyperthyroidism and ophthalmopathy. The germline V gene has CDR1 ENHRY and CDR2 SYGVKD. The V gene end was trimmed by 7 bases and the J gene end by 5 bases; junction bases not matched to a gene: 10. This CDR3 is 14 amino acids long. Pregnant or lactating patients were excluded, as were those with uncontrolled infection or other autoimmune disease. Diagnoses used clinical symptoms, serum thyroxine and TRAb, thyroid ultrasound and orbital computed tomography. Template material for amplifying TCR beta CDR3 regions consisted of RNA transcripts. Using the HTBI primer set, a first-round RT-PCR was run on the TCR CDR3. TCRdb re-called the multiplex PCR reads with MiXCR, one entry per CDR3 protein. The sample has hundreds of thousands of distinct CDR3 sequences; roughly 45% are singletons.

The chain carries TRBV10-3 and TRBJ1-2, with 7 nucleotides matching TRBD1. The source is an adult man with Graves' disease, either hyperthyroidism or ophthalmopathy (not recorded which). The sample was peripheral blood or thyroid tissue (not recorded which). This CDR3 is CAITEGAWVYGYTF. CDR3 nucleotides: TGTGCCATCACCGAGGGGGCGTGGGTATATGGCTACACCTTC.